This is a list of T cell receptor beta chains from one sample in a study of cytomegalovirus exposure and HLA in healthy donors. Sequenced by immunoSEQ multiplex PCR; TCRdb stores in-frame clones only, minus some. The table records 150,000 to 200,000 clones, approximately 80% of them present only once. The material sequenced was PBMCs. The source is a woman in her forties in good health and CMV-seronegative. The CDR3 runs from the conserved cysteine through the conserved F or W. A D gene is named only where the DNA matches it firmly. The size of a clone is reported for some rows only, either as once, few or many, or as a class for expanded clones.

d_call: TRBD2
j_call: TRBJ2-5
clone_size: NA
v_call: TRBV7-9
cdr3_nt: TGTGCCAGCAGCTTTTTCCGGACTAGCGGGGCCCAAGAGACCCAGTACTTC
cdr3_aa: CASSFFRTSGAQETQYF

d_call: NA
j_call: TRBJ2-5
clone_size: NA
v_call: TRBV7-2
cdr3_nt: TGTGCCAGCAGCCCAGGAGAGACCCAGTACTTC
cdr3_aa: CASSPGETQYF

d_call: NA
j_call: TRBJ2-7
clone_size: NA
v_call: TRBV6-6
cdr3_nt: TGTGCCAGCAGTCCGGGACTGCGAACCGGCGAGCAGTACTTC
cdr3_aa: CASSPGLRTGEQYF

d_call: NA
j_call: TRBJ2-7
clone_size: NA
v_call: TRBV21-1
cdr3_nt: TGTGCCAGCACACCCTTCCCGCCCGGGACAGGACCCTCCTACGAGCAGTACTTC
cdr3_aa: CASTPFPPGTGPSYEQYF

d_call: NA
j_call: TRBJ1-2
clone_size: NA
v_call: TRBV10-3
cdr3_nt: TGTGCCACTCGGGGAGGTCCCGGGCCATATGGCTACACCTTC
cdr3_aa: CATRGGPGPYGYTF

d_call: TRBD2
j_call: TRBJ2-1
clone_size: few
v_call: TRBV25-1
cdr3_nt: TGTGCCAGCAGTGAAGCGGGGGGCGTTTACAATGAGCAGTTCTTC
cdr3_aa: CASSEAGGVYNEQFF

d_call: NA
j_call: TRBJ2-3
clone_size: NA
v_call: TRBV16
cdr3_nt: TGTGCCAGCAGCCAATGGGGAGGAAACACAGATACGCAGTATTTT
cdr3_aa: CASSQWGGNTDTQYF

d_call: NA
j_call: TRBJ1-1
clone_size: NA
v_call: TRBV29-1
cdr3_nt: TGCAGCGTTGTTGGGGCTTCGTGGACTGAAGCTTTCTTT
cdr3_aa: CSVVGASWTEAFF

d_call: TRBD1
j_call: TRBJ2-7
clone_size: NA
v_call: TRBV6-6
cdr3_nt: TGTGCCAGCAGCCCGGACAGGGCGAGCTCCTACGAGCAGTACTTC
cdr3_aa: CASSPDRASSYEQYF

d_call: TRBD1
j_call: TRBJ1-2
clone_size: NA
v_call: TRBV18
cdr3_nt: TGTGCCAGCTCACCGGGGACAGGGCTGGCCTATGGCTACACCTTC
cdr3_aa: CASSPGTGLAYGYTF

d_call: TRBD2
j_call: TRBJ2-1
clone_size: NA
v_call: TRBV6-1
cdr3_nt: TGTGCCAGCAGTGAAAGACTAGCGGGGAATTACAATGAGCAGTTCTTC
cdr3_aa: CASSERLAGNYNEQFF

d_call: TRBD1
j_call: TRBJ1-2
clone_size: NA
v_call: TRBV18
cdr3_nt: TGTGCCAGCTCACCCGGACAGGGAGCTAACTATGGCTACACCTTC
cdr3_aa: CASSPGQGANYGYTF

d_call: TRBD1
j_call: TRBJ2-7
clone_size: NA
v_call: TRBV6-6
cdr3_nt: TGTGCCAGCTCGGGTCTAGACAGGGGTCGATACGAGCAGTACTTC
cdr3_aa: CASSGLDRGRYEQYF

d_call: TRBD2
j_call: TRBJ2-7
clone_size: NA
v_call: TRBV11-3
cdr3_nt: TGTGCCAGCAGCCCCAGGGGACTAGCGGTAGGGGAGCAGTACTTC
cdr3_aa: CASSPRGLAVGEQYF

d_call: NA
j_call: TRBJ2-7
clone_size: NA
v_call: TRBV6-5
cdr3_nt: TGTGCCAGCACAATTACAGGTGGAGCTTCCTACGAGCAGTACTTC
cdr3_aa: CASTITGGASYEQYF

d_call: TRBD2
j_call: TRBJ2-5
clone_size: few
v_call: TRBV10-3
cdr3_nt: TGTGCCATCAGTGACGGACTAGCGGGAGGAGGGGAGACCCAGTACTTC
cdr3_aa: CAISDGLAGGGETQYF

d_call: NA
j_call: TRBJ1-5
clone_size: few
v_call: TRBV19
cdr3_nt: TGTGCTTCATCAGGTACCGGCAATCAGCCCCAGCATTTT
cdr3_aa: CASSGTGNQPQHF

d_call: TRBD2
j_call: TRBJ2-1
clone_size: NA
v_call: TRBV6-5
cdr3_nt: TGTGCCAGCAGCCACCCGGCTAGCGGTTACAATGAGCAGTTCTTC
cdr3_aa: CASSHPASGYNEQFF

d_call: NA
j_call: TRBJ1-5
clone_size: NA
v_call: TRBV6-5
cdr3_nt: TGTGCCAGCAGTCTACAGGGCCGGAATCAGCCCCAGCATTTT
cdr3_aa: CASSLQGRNQPQHF

d_call: TRBD1
j_call: TRBJ2-5
clone_size: NA
v_call: TRBV11-2
cdr3_nt: TGTGCCAGCAGCCCAGACAGGGTGGAGACCCAGTACTTC
cdr3_aa: CASSPDRVETQYF

d_call: NA
j_call: TRBJ1-1
clone_size: NA
v_call: TRBV18
cdr3_nt: TGTGCCAGCTCACCAGTCACACGAAACACTGAAGCTTTCTTT
cdr3_aa: CASSPVTRNTEAFF

d_call: TRBD1
j_call: TRBJ2-3
clone_size: NA
v_call: TRBV9
cdr3_nt: TGTGCCAGCAGCCCACGACAGGGAGACACAGATACGCAGTATTTT
cdr3_aa: CASSPRQGDTDTQYF

d_call: NA
j_call: TRBJ2-3
clone_size: NA
v_call: TRBV18
cdr3_nt: TGTGCCAGCTTACCGACAGACAGAACCACAGATACGCAGTATTTT
cdr3_aa: CASLPTDRTTDTQYF

d_call: NA
j_call: TRBJ1-1
clone_size: NA
v_call: TRBV6-5
cdr3_nt: TGTGCCAGCAGTAGACAGTCGAGAGAATTCACCGAAGCTTTCTTT
cdr3_aa: CASSRQSREFTEAFF

d_call: NA
j_call: TRBJ2-1
clone_size: NA
v_call: TRBV10-3
cdr3_nt: TGTGCCATCACCCCCACAGATGACAATGAGCAGTTCTTC
cdr3_aa: CAITPTDDNEQFF

d_call: NA
j_call: TRBJ2-5
clone_size: NA
v_call: TRBV11-2
cdr3_nt: TGTGCCAGCAGCTTAGTACTCGGGGAAGAGACCCAGTACTTC
cdr3_aa: CASSLVLGEETQYF

d_call: TRBD2
j_call: TRBJ2-3
clone_size: NA
v_call: TRBV2
cdr3_nt: TGTGCCAGCAGTGAGGGCAGCGGGAGGTCCACAGATACGCAGTATTTT
cdr3_aa: CASSEGSGRSTDTQYF

d_call: NA
j_call: TRBJ2-7
clone_size: NA
v_call: TRBV11-2
cdr3_nt: TGTGCCAGCAGCTTATTCGGCAGGGTATTCGACGAGCAGTACTTC
cdr3_aa: CASSLFGRVFDEQYF

d_call: NA
j_call: TRBJ1-4
clone_size: NA
v_call: TRBV19
cdr3_nt: TGTGCCAGTAGTGGACAGTCTAATGAAAAACTGTTTTTT
cdr3_aa: CASSGQSNEKLFF

d_call: TRBD1
j_call: TRBJ1-4
clone_size: NA
v_call: TRBV7-9
cdr3_nt: TGTGCCAGCAGCTCGGGACAGGGGAATGAAAAACTGTTTTTT
cdr3_aa: CASSSGQGNEKLFF

d_call: TRBD1
j_call: TRBJ1-1
clone_size: NA
v_call: TRBV5-1
cdr3_nt: TGCGCCAGCAGCTTAACCGGACAGGGAGCTGAAGCTTTCTTT
cdr3_aa: CASSLTGQGAEAFF

d_call: NA
j_call: TRBJ2-7
clone_size: NA
v_call: TRBV27
cdr3_nt: TGTGCCAGCAGTAATCCGGCGGTAGGAGTCTACGAGCAGTACTTC
cdr3_aa: CASSNPAVGVYEQYF

d_call: NA
j_call: TRBJ2-5
clone_size: NA
v_call: TRBV11-2
cdr3_nt: TGTGCCAGCAGCTTAGGCGCAGGGGAAGAGACCCAGTACTTC
cdr3_aa: CASSLGAGEETQYF

d_call: NA
j_call: TRBJ2-3
clone_size: NA
v_call: TRBV5-1
cdr3_nt: TGCGCCAGCAGCTTGGAAGGAGCCAGCACAGATACGCAGTATTTT
cdr3_aa: CASSLEGASTDTQYF